One and the same sample provided the 21 T cell receptor beta chains below, sequenced in a study of blood T cells in healthy people across ages. Sample-barcoded 5' priming and a J-beta primer mix drove a second PCR of about 7 to 12 cycles. TCRdb processed the 5' RACE reads anew with MiXCR; each CDR3 protein has one entry. The sample has under 1 million distinct CDR3 sequences; 40% to 50% are singletons. The specimen was blood. These receptors all stem from a man between 60 and 70 years old in good health.

This sequence joins TRBV2 and TRBJ2-2; the match to TRBD2 covers 8 bases. The CDR3 covers 15 residues. The ends lost 3 bases at V and 0 bases at J; junction bases unmatched: 0. CDR1 and CDR2 (germline): SNHLY, FYNNEI. CDR3 DNA: TGTGCCAGCAGTGAGCGGGAGGCGAACACCGGGGAGCTGTTTTTT. Residues: CASSEREANTGELFF.

This chain connects TRBV6-2 or TRBV6-3 to TRBJ2-1, with 9 positions matching TRBD2. The CDR3 length is 15 residues. V was clipped by 5 bases and J by 6 bases; unmatched bases: 8. The V gene's germline CDR1 is MNHEY and CDR2 SVGEGT. CDR3 in amino acids: CASSGRGGRPNEQFF. CDR3 nucleotides: TGTGCCAGCAGTGGGCGGGGGGGCCGTCCCAATGAGCAGTTCTTC.

The chain has TRBV5-1 and TRBJ1-1, with D perhaps TRBD1 (5 bases). Germline CDR1 is SGHRS and CDR2 is YFSETQ. V lost 5 bases to trimming and J lost 0 bases, with 11 bases between them. The CDR3 has 14 residues. In DNA form, the CDR3 reads TGCGCCAGCAGGAGTGGGGGAATGAACACTGAAGCTTTCTTT. Translation gives CASRSGGMNTEAFF.

The chain links TRBV20-1 to TRBJ2-3; D call uncertain. Per the germline V gene, CDR1 is DFQATT and CDR2 is SNEGSKA (reference sequence). V shed 4 bases and J shed 0 bases, with 8 bases lying between them. The CDR3 extends over 13 amino acids. DNA for the CDR3: TGCAGTGCTAAATTTTTTAGCACAGATACGCAGTATTTT. Residues: CSAKFFSTDTQYF.

Note on this clonotype: A much larger clone lies a single base off, so this may be a read error. The chain combines TRBV27 with TRBJ1-2; D is unresolved. The CDR3 covers 15 residues. Germline V gives CDR1 MNHEY, CDR2 SMNVEV (reference sequence). This CDR3 reads CASGLSPQKSYGYTF. CDR3 DNA: TGTGCCAGCGGTTTATCCCCGCAGAAGAGCTATGGCTACACCTTC.

J is TRBJ2-3 and V is TRBV9; 9 nucleotides line up with TRBD2. The CDR3 covers 15 residues. Germline CDR1 SGDLS, CDR2 YYNGEE. With V trimmed by 0 bases and J by 4 bases, 3 bases remained unmatched. Here the CDR3 DNA reads TGTGCCAGCAGCGTAGGGACTAGCGTCCCAGATACGCAGTATTTT. Residues: CASSVGTSVPDTQYF.

V is TRBV7-6 and J is TRBJ2-3; D is perhaps TRBD1 (5 bases). The V gene lost 4 bases and the J gene lost 0 bases, with 14 bases spanning the gap. Per germline, CDR1 SGHVS and CDR2 FNYEAQ. This CDR3 region has 16 residues. Written as DNA, the CDR3 is TGTGCCAGCAGCTGGCCCAGGGAAGGGAGCACAGATACGCAGTATTTT. This sequence encodes CASSWPREGSTDTQYF.

The sample holds a few counts of this clonotype. The chain joins TRBV7-6 to TRBJ2-7; the match to TRBD2 covers 8 bases. The junction had 7 bases not matched to a gene; V was cut back by 3 bases and J by 3 bases. Germline V gives CDR1 SGHVS, CDR2 FNYEAQ. This CDR3 is built from 15 residues. The CDR3 region is CASSLGAGAGYEQYF. Written as DNA, the CDR3 is TGTGCCAGCAGCTTGGGAGCGGGGGCGGGCTACGAGCAGTACTTC.

The chain employs TRBV10-3 and TRBJ2-7; the D gene is possibly TRBD2 (6 bases). Germline V gene data show CDR1 as ENHRY and CDR2 as SYGVKD. This CDR3 comprises 15 residues. Trimming pared 4 bases from V and 2 bases from J, leaving 15 bases between. CDR3 protein: CAISGGGALAYEQYF. The CDR3 DNA reads as TGTGCCATCAGTGGAGGCGGGGCTCTCGCCTACGAGCAGTACTTC.

The chain recombines TRBV2 with TRBJ2-1; 8 positions agree with TRBD2. CDR3 length equals 16 residues. With 4 bases clipped from V and 5 bases from J, the junction kept 10 bases outside the gene matches. CDR1 is SNHLY and CDR2 is FYNNEI in the germline V gene. The CDR3 DNA reads as TGTGCCAGCAGTGTCGTCAAGCGGGGGAGACACAATGAGCAGTTCTTC. Translating gives CASSVVKRGRHNEQFF.

The chain is built from TRBV25-1 and TRBJ2-2, with 7 bases identical to TRBD2. The germline V gene encodes CDR1 MGHDK and CDR2 SYGVNS. This CDR3 is built from 14 residues. V shed 6 bases, J shed 1 base, and the junction held 2 bases outside the gene matches. CDR3 region: CASRLAVNTGELFF. CDR3 DNA sequence: TGTGCCAGCAGGCTAGCGGTGAACACCGGGGAGCTGTTTTTT.

This clonotype was counted ten times or more. This chain uses TRBV4-2 with TRBJ2-5; 11 nucleotides match TRBD1. The J call could be wrong; TRBJ2-7 is a better fit for the DNA end. Germline assignment: CDR1 LGHNA and CDR2 YNFKEQ. This CDR3 region has 14 residues. This CDR3 is CASSQGTGGGEQYF. CDR3 sequence (DNA): TGTGCCAGCAGCCAAGGGACAGGGGGCGGCGAGCAGTACTTC.

The chain uses TRBV20-1 and TRBJ2-7; TRBD2 matches 13 bases. This CDR3 is built from 14 residues. In germline, CDR1 is DFQATT, CDR2 SNEGSKA (reference sequence). The junction had 9 bases not matched to a gene; V was cut back by 6 bases and J by 7 bases. CDR3 DNA: TGCAGTGCCTGGACTAGCGGGGGAAGAGATGAGCAGTACTTC. Its translation is CSAWTSGGRDEQYF.

Here the CDR3 reads CASSFQISRDAYEQYF. The CDR3 nucleotides are TGTGCCAGCAGCTTCCAGATTAGCCGGGATGCCTACGAGCAGTACTTC. The gene calls are TRBV7-2 and TRBJ2-7; maybe TRBD2 (5 bases). V was pared by 3 bases and J by 2 bases, with 17 bases between. Germline assignment: CDR1 SGHTA and CDR2 FQGNSA. The CDR3 length is 16 residues.

V is TRBV27 and J is TRBJ2-3; D might be TRBD1 or TRBD2, each matching 5 bases. The germline V gene encodes CDR1 MNHEY and CDR2 SMNVEV (reference sequence). V lost 6 bases and J 0 bases, leaving 13 bases between the germline ends. The CDR3 is 15 residues long. The chain's CDR3 is CASRGWGSSTDTQYF. CDR3 DNA: TGTGCCAGCAGGGGCTGGGGGAGCAGCACAGATACGCAGTATTTT.

This chain links TRBV19 with TRBJ1-4; D call uncertain. Per the germline V gene, CDR1 is LNHDA and CDR2 is SQIVND (reference sequence). Trimming shortened V by 2 bases and J by 7 bases, and 17 bases separated the two germline ends. This CDR3 region has 16 residues. CDR3 nucleotide sequence: TGTGCCAGTAGTATAAAGGCGGCCTCGGCAGCTGAAAAACTGTTTTTT. It yields the protein CASSIKAASAAEKLFF.

The chain carries TRBV20-1 and TRBJ2-7, with TRBD1 matching over 9 bases. The V and J ends lost 0 bases and 5 bases, in that order; junction bases with no gene match: 5. The CDR3 totals 14 residues. In germline, CDR1 is DFQATT, CDR2 SNEGSKA (reference sequence). The CDR3 is CSARDKGQGHEQYF. In DNA form, the CDR3 reads TGCAGTGCTAGAGATAAAGGACAGGGGCACGAGCAGTACTTC.

The chain carries TRBV6-2 or TRBV6-3 and TRBJ2-1; TRBD1 is a possible D gene (6 bases). The germline V and J ends were trimmed by 6 bases and 8 bases, with 20 bases remaining between them. The germline V gene has CDR1 MNHEY and CDR2 SVGEGT. This CDR3 has 15 amino acids. This chain's CDR3 is CASSPVSMGADEQFF. The CDR3 nucleotides are TGTGCCAGCAGCCCCGTTAGTATGGGGGCGGATGAGCAGTTCTTC.

CDR3 DNA sequence: TGCAGTGCACCGTTAGCTCTTGACTATGGCTACACCTTC. Translated, it gives CSAPLALDYGYTF. The gene calls are TRBV29-1 and TRBJ1-2, with D unresolved. Germline loops: CDR1 SQVTM, CDR2 ANQGSEA. The CDR3 spans 13 residues.

This clonotype has just a few counts. The chain recombines TRBV10-3 with TRBJ2-3, with a weak D call TRBD2 (5 bases). Germline loops: CDR1 ENHRY, CDR2 SYGVKD. V gave up 2 bases and J gave up 1 base, with 16 bases separating them. The CDR3 covers 17 residues. The CDR3 is CAISETPSSSGTDTQYF. The DNA for the CDR3 is TGTGCCATCAGTGAGACACCTAGCAGCTCTGGCACAGATACGCAGTATTTT.

This rearrangement joins TRBV2 to TRBJ2-4; 9 bases align to TRBD2. The tail of the sequence fits TRBJ2-7 better, so the J call may be wrong. This CDR3 comprises 17 residues. In germline, CDR1 is SNHLY, CDR2 FYNNEI. CDR3 bases: TGTGCCAGCAGTGAACTGGTTGCGGGGGGGACTACCTACGAGCAGTACTTC. This gives the protein CASSELVAGGTTYEQYF.